This T cell receptor (beta chain) was documented in a study of CD8 T cells in Susac syndrome. The RNA, 0.5 to 1 ug, was put through reverse transcription using random hexamers. Amplification of TCR beta CDR3 used immunoSEQ multiplex PCR across 54 Vbeta and 13 Jbeta. MiXCR, run by TCRdb on the immunoSEQ multiplex PCR reads, gives a single entry per CDR3 protein. The sample shows more than 85,000 distinct CDR3 sequences, roughly 95% of them seen only once. Study-wide results and caveats: The study recognized that its TCR sequencing and HLA analysis covered a relatively small number of individuals.

The V and J ends lost 1 base and 8 bases, in that order; junction bases with no gene match: 12. This CDR3 comprises 16 residues. Per the germline V gene, CDR1 is LGHNA and CDR2 is YSLEER. A word on this clonotype: Its antigen is not known.

Controls were healthy donors chosen to match patients in age and sex. The source of this sequence is a human donor in good health. The sample comprised CD4+ T cells from PBMCs. The chain recombines TRBV4-3 with TRBJ1-1; TRBD1 aligns across 8 bases. CDR3 sequence: CASSQGTGSGRWEAFF. CDR3 coding DNA: TGCGCCAGCAGCCAAGGGACAGGGTCCGGTCGGTGGGAAGCTTTCTTT.